This is a list of T cell receptor beta chains from one sample in a study of regulatory T cells in long-lasting Graves disease. From the multiplex PCR reads, TCRdb called clonotypes with MiXCR, one entry per CDR3 protein. The sample lists roughly 350,000 distinct CDR3 sequences; about 16% were seen once. These data are also associated with another study on T cells in Graves' hyperthyroidism and ophthalmopathy.

The specimen was peripheral blood mononuclear cells (PBMCs), collected at new diagnosis, from a patient treated with antithyroid drugs. Receptor source: a woman aged 18-29 years with Graves disease. Both conserved end residues are part of each CDR3. A D gene is named only where the DNA matches it firmly. Size values are once, few and many counts, or a class for expanded clones, and some rows have none.

clone_size	v_call	j_call	d_call	cdr3_aa	cdr3_nt
NA	TRBV6-1	TRBJ2-2	NA	CAIKRGGELFF	TGTGCCATAAAGAGGGGCGGGGAGCTGTTTTTT
many	TRBV4-1	TRBJ2-3	TRBD2	CASSQALAMAPTDTQYF	TGCGCCAGCAGCCAAGCACTAGCGATGGCCCCCACAGATACGCAGTATTTT
NA	TRBV4-2	TRBJ2-1	TRBD1	CASSQEREGATDEQFF	TGTGCCAGCAGCCAAGAAAGAGAGGGGGCGACGGATGAGCAGTTCTTC
many	TRBV12-3/TRBV12-4	TRBJ2-1	TRBD2	CASSSLRGGLAGANHYNEQFF	TGTGCCAGCAGTTCCCTCCGGGGGGGACTAGCGGGAGCGAATCACTACAATGAGCAGTTCTTC
NA	TRBV29-1	TRBJ2-1	TRBD1	CSVEVQGARTNEQFF	TGCAGCGTTGAGGTGCAGGGGGCGCGAACTAATGAGCAGTTCTTC
many	TRBV3-1	TRBJ1-2	NA	CASSQEQGSYGYTF	TGTGCCAGCAGCCAAGAGCAGGGTAGCTATGGCTACACCTTC
many	TRBV24-1	TRBJ2-2	TRBD1	CATGGQGNTGELFF	TGTGCCACCGGTGGACAGGGGAACACCGGGGAGCTGTTTTTT
NA	TRBV11-2	TRBJ2-7	TRBD2	CASSLDPAGTSGRPPYEQYF	TGTGCCAGCAGCTTAGATCCAGCCGGGACTAGCGGGAGGCCCCCCTACGAGCAGTACTTC
many	TRBV24-1	TRBJ2-1	NA	CATSEGSSYNEQFF	TGTGCCACTTCGGAGGGGAGCTCCTACAATGAGCAGTTCTTC
many	TRBV12-3/TRBV12-4	TRBJ2-7	NA	CARGAQRVRFYEQYF	TGTGCCAGGGGTGCCCAAAGAGTTCGCTTTTACGAGCAGTACTTC
many	TRBV10-3	TRBJ2-7	NA	CAISVSPGGAYEQYF	TGTGCCATCAGTGTAAGCCCGGGGGGCGCCTACGAGCAGTACTTC
many	TRBV7-8	TRBJ1-5	TRBD1	CASSAGTGTNQPQHF	TGTGCCAGCAGCGCCGGGACAGGGACGAATCAGCCCCAGCATTTT
NA	TRBV7-2	TRBJ2-1	TRBD2	CASSLWSGGVYERFF	TGTGCCAGCAGCTTATGGAGCGGGGGGGTGTATGAGCGGTTCTTC
many	TRBV12-3/TRBV12-4	TRBJ1-1	NA	CASSLSGRGHTEAFF	TGTGCCAGCAGTTTGTCCGGGAGGGGTCACACTGAAGCTTTCTTT
many	TRBV30	TRBJ2-1	NA	CAWSVLSGPYNEQFF	TGTGCCTGGAGTGTACTTAGCGGTCCATACAATGAGCAGTTCTTC
many	TRBV7-3	TRBJ2-3	NA	CASSFRHADTQYF	TGTGCCAGCAGCTTTCGGCACGCAGATACGCAGTATTTT
many	TRBV7-2	TRBJ2-3	NA	CASSLVGRVFTDTQYF	TGTGCCAGCAGCTTAGTAGGCAGGGTATTCACAGATACGCAGTATTTT
few	TRBV19	TRBJ2-7	TRBD1	CASSIRDSNYEQYF	TGTGCCAGTAGTATCCGGGACAGTAACTACGAGCAGTACTTC
many	TRBV11-2	TRBJ2-1	NA	CASTRGALYNEQFF	TGTGCCAGCACCCGGGGGGCTCTATACAATGAGCAGTTCTTC
many	TRBV9	TRBJ1-5	NA	CASSVGGSPIEPQHF	TGTGCCAGCAGCGTGGGAGGGTCGCCAATCGAGCCCCAGCATTTT
many	TRBV5-1	TRBJ2-3	TRBD2	CASSLAGTTWADTQYF	TGCGCCAGCAGCTTAGCGGGGACTACCTGGGCAGATACGCAGTATTTT
NA	TRBV6-5	TRBJ2-7	NA	CASSSYALTQGLHEQYF	TGTGCCAGCAGTTCCTACGCTCTGACACAAGGGCTCCACGAGCAGTACTTC
few	TRBV25-1	TRBJ1-2	NA	CASSDPGQFYGYTF	TGTGCCAGCAGTGACCCAGGACAGTTTTATGGCTACACCTTC
few	TRBV9	TRBJ1-2	NA	CASSTAGTEYGYTF	TGTGCCAGCAGCACAGCCGGGACGGAGTATGGCTACACCTTC
many	TRBV3-1	TRBJ2-1	TRBD2	CASSQSGLAGGASYNEQFF	TGTGCCAGCAGCCAATCCGGACTAGCGGGAGGAGCGTCCTACAATGAGCAGTTCTTC
many	TRBV20-1	TRBJ2-7	TRBD2	CSAILAGGPWEQYF	TGCAGTGCCATCTTAGCGGGGGGGCCGTGGGAGCAGTACTTC
many	TRBV7-2	TRBJ2-5	NA	CASSQGGVFGETQYF	TGTGCCAGCAGCCAGGGGGGGGTATTTGGAGAGACCCAGTACTTC
NA	TRBV7-3	TRBJ1-1	NA	CASSLWGGEGTEAFF	TGTGCCAGCAGCTTATGGGGGGGGGAGGGTACTGAAGCTTTCTTT
many	TRBV7-2	TRBJ2-5	NA	CASSLAMRTQYF	TGTGCCAGCAGCTTAGCCATGCGGACCCAGTACTTC
NA	TRBV27	TRBJ2-6	NA	CASSFGANVLTF	TGTGCCAGCAGTTTCGGGGCCAACGTCCTGACTTTC
many	TRBV5-1	TRBJ2-2	NA	CASKRDAGELFF	TGCGCCAGCAAGCGAGACGCCGGGGAGCTGTTTTTT
many	TRBV7-8	TRBJ2-1	TRBD2	CASSLGSGGRGNEQFF	TGTGCCAGCAGCTTAGGGTCGGGAGGACGTGGCAATGAGCAGTTCTTC
many	TRBV18	TRBJ1-2	NA	CASSPRDRFYGYTF	TGTGCCAGCTCACCCCGAGACAGATTCTATGGCTACACCTTC
NA	TRBV27	TRBJ2-7	NA	CASSYGDGSLREQYF	TGTGCCAGCAGTTATGGAGACGGTTCCCTACGAGAGCAGTACTTC
few	TRBV19	TRBJ1-5	TRBD1	CASWIRDRGNQPQHF	TGTGCCAGTTGGATCCGGGACAGGGGCAATCAGCCCCAGCATTTT
many	TRBV6-1	TRBJ1-1	NA	CASRTGPMNTEAFF	TGTGCCAGCAGAACAGGGCCTATGAACACTGAAGCTTTCTTT
many	TRBV6-5	TRBJ1-2	TRBD1	CASSYAPDRNPYGYTF	TGTGCCAGCAGTTACGCGCCGGACAGGAATCCTTATGGCTACACCTTC
many	TRBV3-1	TRBJ1-1	NA	CASSQGGGGMNTEAFF	TGTGCCAGCAGCCAAGGAGGGGGGGGAATGAACACTGAAGCTTTCTTT
NA	TRBV20-1	TRBJ1-5	TRBD1	CSARFGTGGRDQPQHF	TGCAGTGCTAGATTTGGGACAGGGGGACGGGATCAGCCCCAGCATTTT
many	TRBV20-1	TRBJ2-7	NA	CSARDSVGQISYEQYF	TGCAGTGCTAGAGATTCAGTAGGACAGATCTCCTACGAGCAGTACTTC
once	TRBV20-1	TRBJ2-5	NA	CSASTTGRGTQYF	TGCAGTGCTAGCACAACAGGGCGCGGGACCCAGTACTTC
NA	TRBV19	TRBJ2-7	NA	CASSARDGAYEQYF	TGTGCCAGTAGTGCCCGGGACGGAGCCTACGAGCAGTACTTC
many	TRBV11-2	TRBJ2-3	NA	CASSLVGSDSDTQYF	TGTGCCAGCAGCTTAGTTGGTAGCGACTCAGATACGCAGTATTTT
many	TRBV7-6	TRBJ1-1	NA	CASSLPRGGTNTEAFF	TGTGCCAGCAGCTTACCCCGGGGGGGTACGAACACTGAAGCTTTCTTT
NA	TRBV6-9	TRBJ2-2	NA	CASSLIGILAGAGELFF	TGTGCCAGCAGTTTAATCGGGATTCTAGCAGGTGCCGGGGAGCTGTTTTTT
NA	TRBV6-1	TRBJ1-5	NA	CASRSYDNSNQPQHF	TGTGCCAGCAGGTCTTACGATAACAGCAATCAGCCCCAGCATTTT
NA	TRBV5-4	TRBJ2-1	NA	CASSSPRGYSDEQFF	TGTGCCAGCAGCTCTCCCCGGGGCTATTCGGATGAGCAGTTCTTC
many	TRBV27	TRBJ2-5	NA	CASSLSWGSSQYF	TGTGCCAGCAGTTTATCGTGGGGGAGCTCCCAGTACTTC
NA	TRBV6-2/TRBV6-3	TRBJ2-7	TRBD2	CASSIAGEYEQYF	TGTGCCAGCAGCATAGCGGGAGAGTACGAGCAGTACTTC
many	TRBV5-5	TRBJ1-5	NA	CASSWSGNSNQPQHF	TGTGCCAGCAGCTGGTCGGGGAATAGCAATCAGCCCCAGCATTTT
few	TRBV19	TRBJ1-3	NA	CASSSSAASGNTIYF	TGTGCCAGTAGTTCCTCCGCGGCCTCTGGAAACACCATATATTTT
NA	TRBV3-1	TRBJ2-1	TRBD2	CASSQGRNSGSENNEQFF	TGTGCCAGCAGCCAAGGAAGGAATAGCGGGAGCGAAAACAATGAGCAGTTCTTC
NA	TRBV7-2	TRBJ2-5	TRBD2	CASSPRASGARETQYF	TGTGCCAGCAGCCCCCGGGCTAGCGGTGCCCGGGAGACCCAGTACTTC
many	TRBV3-1	TRBJ2-1	TRBD2	CASSPPPWTSGSSYNEQFF	TGTGCCAGCAGCCCTCCACCCTGGACTAGCGGGAGTTCGTACAATGAGCAGTTCTTC